This T cell receptor (beta chain) is from a study of T cell repertoires in aging, cancer and after chemotherapy. Across the whole study: Repeat sampling of healthy donors over several months to years showed clear clonal overlap.

Study results and limitations: In healthy donors, age-related TCR diversity loss mainly reflected lost richness.

CDR1 is GTSNPN, CDR2 SVGIG, per germline (reference sequence). V dropped 0 bases and J dropped 5; count of bases not matched to a gene: 13. The CDR3 runs to 17 residues. Rearranged V-D-J TRB sequences were amplified with a mixed TRB-A/B primer pool. TCRdb fed the multiplex PCR reads into MiXCR, producing one record per CDR3 protein. There are around 16,000 distinct CDR3 sequences in the sample; approximately 50% occur only once, and over 9.5% lies in the top ten. Peripheral blood genomic DNA, not sorted cells or RNA, was the template. As concerns this clonotype: The antigen is not known.

The sample consisted of blood. This receptor was obtained from a human donor in good health. The chain links TRBV30 to TRBJ2-5; TRBD1 matches 9 bases. The CDR3 region has the DNA TGTGCCTGGAGTGTCGCTCGTACAGGGGGCGCAGAGGAGACCCAGTACTTC. Encoded protein: CAWSVARTGGAEETQYF.